The 17 T cell receptor beta chains below all came from one sample that was sequenced in a study of identical twins. TCRdb analysed the 5' RACE reads with MiXCR anew, one entry per CDR3 protein. The data show 540,000 or so distinct CDR3 sequences, approximately 20% seen once. The sample was also reused in another study, on yellow fever vaccine responses in identical twins.

The sequenced sample consisted of CD4+ T cells sorted from blood. These receptors were obtained from a young woman in good health.

There are a few counts of this clonotype. J is TRBJ2-7 and V is TRBV6-1; maybe TRBD1 (6 bases). CDR1 and CDR2 (germline): MNHNS, SASEGT. V lost 2 bases and J 9 bases, leaving 20 bases between the germline ends. This CDR3 contains 15 residues. The CDR3 reads CASSEILDSLLRQYF. The CDR3 DNA is TGTGCCAGCAGTGAAATCTTGGACAGCCTCTTACGGCAGTACTTC.

A few counts support this clonotype. V and J are TRBV5-1 and TRBJ2-1; D gene ambiguous. This CDR3 region has 11 residues. Germline V gene lookup returns CDR1 SGHRS and CDR2 YFSETQ. With 1 base removed from V and 9 bases from J, the gap between germline ends came to 5 bases. Here the CDR3 DNA reads TGCGCCAGCAGCTTGCGTTTTGAGCAGTTCTTC. Encoded protein: CASSLRFEQFF.

This chain uses TRBV29-1 with TRBJ1-2, with a weak D call TRBD1 (5 bases). The germline V gene encodes CDR1 SQVTM and CDR2 ANQGSEA. Trimming shortened V by 2 bases and J by 4 bases, and 8 bases separated the two germline ends. The CDR3 is 12 residues long. The CDR3 coding sequence is TGCAGCGTTGAAAAGGGGACCTATGGCTACACCTTC. Amino acids: CSVEKGTYGYTF.

This clonotype was counted ten times or more. The V and J genes are TRBV24-1 and TRBJ2-1; tentatively, D is TRBD2 (7 bases). The CDR3 consists of 16 residues. V gave up 0 bases and J gave up 8 bases, with 16 bases separating them. Germline CDR1 KGHDR, CDR2 SFDVKD. DNA of the CDR3: TGTGCCACCAGTGATTTGCAAGGCCGGGGGGCGGATGAGCAGTTCTTC. This codes for CATSDLQGRGADEQFF.

The chain has TRBV29-1 and TRBJ2-1; 9 bases line up with TRBD2. Germline values: CDR1 SQVTM, CDR2 ANQGSEA. The CDR3 contains 14 residues. The V and J ends lost 3 bases and 6 bases, in that order; junction bases with no gene match: 6. The CDR3 sequence: CSVDGREGGNEQFF. The DNA of the CDR3 is TGCAGCGTTGACGGGCGGGAGGGGGGCAATGAGCAGTTCTTC.

This clonotype was found a few times. The CDR3 region has the DNA TGTGCCAGCAGTTTGGTTCAGGGGGAGCAGTACTTC. Translation gives CASSLVQGEQYF. This chain uses TRBV28 with TRBJ2-7; D is possibly TRBD1 (6 bases). CDR1 and CDR2 (germline): MDHEN, SYDVKM. Trimming removed 3 bases from V and 7 bases from J, with 10 bases in between. The CDR3 loop spans 12 amino acids.

V usage is TRBV12-3 or TRBV12-4 and J usage is TRBJ1-4; the D is unclear. V was shortened by 6 bases and J by 3 bases, with 14 bases between the two germline ends. CDR3 length equals 15 residues. CDR3 residues: CASSRTETPNEKLFF. DNA for the CDR3: TGTGCCAGCAGCCGCACAGAGACCCCTAATGAAAAACTGTTTTTT.

This clonotype was observed a few times. The rearrangement uses TRBV20-1 and TRBJ2-7; perhaps D is TRBD1 or TRBD2 (5 bases each). The length of the CDR3 is 13 residues. Germline CDR1 is DFQATT and CDR2 is SNEGSKA (reference sequence). With 3 bases removed from V and 3 bases from J, the gap between germline ends came to 12 bases. This chain's CDR3 is CSARGERIYEQYV. The CDR3 DNA sequence: TGCAGTGCTAGGGGGGAGAGGATCTACGAGCAGTACGTC.

In its sample, this clonotype was seen many times. The rearrangement links TRBV24-1 to TRBJ2-7, with D perhaps given as TRBD1 or TRBD2 (5 bases each). Germline CDR1 and CDR2: KGHDR and SFDVKD. The CDR3 contains 13 residues. Trimming took off 4 bases at V and 6 bases at J, with 12 bases between the two ends. CDR3 amino acids: CATSEPGRGEQYF. CDR3 in DNA: TGTGCCACCAGTGAACCAGGGAGAGGCGAGCAGTACTTC.

The V gene is TRBV10-1, the J gene TRBJ2-2, with D unresolved. This CDR3 is built from 12 residues. From germline, CDR1 is WNHNN and CDR2 SYGVQD (reference sequence). Trimming shortened V by 7 bases and J by 1 base, and 4 bases separated the two germline ends. The CDR3 here is CASMGNTGELFF. The CDR3 bases are TGCGCCAGCATGGGGAACACCGGGGAGCTGTTTTTT.

The chain combines TRBV24-1 with TRBJ2-1, with no clear D. Germline values: CDR1 KGHDR, CDR2 SFDVKD. The CDR3 has 14 residues. The V end lost 3 bases, the J end lost 4 bases, and 9 bases lay between the germline ends. The DNA of the CDR3 is TGTGCCACCAGTGATCGTCCCACTTACAATGAGCAGTTCTTC. Amino acids: CATSDRPTYNEQFF.

This clonotype was recorded a few times. This chain uses TRBV27 with TRBJ1-1; TRBD1 might be the D (6 bases). The length of the CDR3 is 14 residues. The V and J ends lost 3 bases and 5 bases respectively, with 13 bases between them. Germline loops: CDR1 MNHEY, CDR2 SMNVEV (reference sequence). The CDR3 region is CASSFQGRGTEAFF. DNA of the CDR3: TGTGCCAGCAGTTTTCAGGGGCGGGGGACTGAAGCTTTCTTT.

The CDR3 sequence: CASSLVSRGAHNEQFF. CDR3 bases: TGTGCCAGCAGCTTAGTTTCGAGGGGGGCCCACAATGAGCAGTTCTTC. The chain couples TRBV7-2 to TRBJ2-1, with D perhaps given as TRBD1 or TRBD2 (6 bases each). Germline CDR1 and CDR2: SGHTA and FQGNSA. The CDR3 covers 16 residues. V lost 1 base to trimming and J lost 5 bases, with 15 bases between them.

This clonotype was seen more than once but under ten times. The chain uses TRBV5-6 and TRBJ2-5, with 7 bases aligning to TRBD1. Germline V gene sequence: CDR1 SGHDT, CDR2 YYEEEE. This CDR3 region has 15 residues. The ends lost 1 base at V and 3 bases at J; junction bases unmatched: 6. This CDR3 reads CASSLKRTGEETQYF. CDR3 nucleotides: TGTGCCAGCAGCTTGAAGCGCACAGGGGAAGAGACCCAGTACTTC.

The sample holds a few counts of this clonotype. The chain has TRBV28 and TRBJ2-7, with D perhaps matching TRBD2 (5 bases). V lost 6 bases and J lost 3, with 15 bases in between. The CDR3 runs 14 residues. CDR1 and CDR2 from the germline V gene are MDHEN and SYDVKM. CDR3 sequence (DNA): TGTGCCAGCAGAGCCCCCTCTACTAGCTACGAGCAGTACTTC. This sequence encodes CASRAPSTSYEQYF. The full variable domain, completed using reference TRBV28 and TRBJ2-7, is DVKVTQSSRYLVKRTGEKVFLECVQDMDHENMFWYRQDPGLGLRLIYFSYDVKMKEKGDIPEGYSVSREKKERFSLILESASTNQTSMYLCASRAPSTSYEQYFGPGTRLTVT.

The V and J genes are TRBV20-1 and TRBJ2-2; possibly TRBD2 for D (7 bases). CDR1 is DFQATT and CDR2 is SNEGSKA in the germline V gene (reference sequence). This CDR3 comprises 15 residues. The germline V and J ends were trimmed by 3 bases and 3 bases, with 14 bases remaining between them. CDR3 bases: TGCAGTGCTAGGGGGGCTAGCGGAGACACCGGGGAGCTGTTTTTT. Translating it yields CSARGASGDTGELFF.

This clonotype occurred once. This chain uses TRBV20-1 with TRBJ2-1, with 8 positions matching TRBD1. Trimming took 5 bases from V and 7 from J; bases not matched to a gene: 13. Looked up from germline, CDR1 is DFQATT and CDR2 is SNEGSKA (reference sequence). This CDR3 comprises 15 residues. This chain's CDR3 is CSAPPDRGDRNEQFF. The CDR3 DNA reads as TGCAGTGCTCCCCCTGACAGGGGAGATAGGAATGAGCAGTTCTTC.